Each of the 27 T cell receptor beta chains below was sequenced from the same sample in a study of blood T cell repertoires in COVID-19. Clones were read by immunoSEQ multiplex PCR, and TCRdb kept only the in-frame ones, dropping some. Among 40,000 to 65,000 clones, 70% to 85% were seen once, and the ten largest hold 14%. The sample comprised peripheral blood. These receptors came from a human donor in a cohort sampled during active COVID-19.

In DNA, the CDR3 is TGTGCCTGGAGTAGACAGGTTTCCTACGAGCAGTACTTC. Translation: CAWSRQVSYEQYF. The chain links TRBV30 to TRBJ2-7, with D maybe TRBD1 (6 bases). Trimming left V 2 bases short and J 1 base short, with 9 bases between. Germline CDR1 is GTSNPN and CDR2 is SVGIG (reference sequence). This CDR3 region has 13 residues.

The genes are TRBV5-1 and TRBJ2-3; 7 bases are shared with TRBD2. Germline-derived CDR1 and CDR2 are SGHRS and YFSETQ. CDR3 size: 13 residues. The trim removed 8 bases at V and 3 bases at J, leaving 6 bases unmatched. Here the CDR3 reads CASARGGTDTQYF. The CDR3 nucleotides are TGCGCCAGTGCTAGGGGAGGGACAGATACGCAGTATTTT.

The chain couples TRBV9 to TRBJ1-1; D perhaps matches TRBD1 (5 bases). The germline gives CDR1 SGDLS, CDR2 YYNGEE. With 3 bases removed from V and 3 bases from J, the gap between germline ends came to 15 bases. The CDR3 is 15 amino acids. Written as DNA, the CDR3 is TGTGCCAGCAGCGCCCCAGGGTTACCGGACACTGAAGCTTTCTTT. Amino acids: CASSAPGLPDTEAFF.

The chain joins TRBV24-1 to TRBJ2-1, with D perhaps matching TRBD2 (6 bases). Trimming stripped 5 bases from V and 7 bases from J, with 11 bases between. CDR3 length: 13 residues. The germline V gene has CDR1 KGHDR and CDR2 SFDVKD. CDR3 coding DNA: TGTGCCACCAGTGCCGGGGGAGAGAATGAGCAGTTCTTC. Protein product: CATSAGGENEQFF.

The chain is built from TRBV7-7 and TRBJ2-2; 12 bases are shared with TRBD2. The CDR3 is made up of 17 amino acids. The germline gives CDR1 SSHAT, CDR2 FNYEAQ (reference sequence). The V and J ends lost 0 bases and 6 bases, in that order; junction bases with no gene match: 5. The CDR3 DNA sequence: TGTGCCAGCAGCTTAGCGACTAGCGGGGGAAGGGCCGGGGAGCTGTTTTTT. Its translation is CASSLATSGGRAGELFF.

The chain links TRBV7-3 to TRBJ2-1; TRBD2 is a possible D gene (5 bases). Between the trimmed V and J ends, which lost 4 bases and 7 bases, there was a span of 20 bases. Germline V lookup: CDR1 SGHTA, CDR2 FQGTGA. The CDR3 contains 16 residues. The CDR3 DNA sequence: TGTGCCAGCAGCTCAAAGGTTGGCGGGCGCGGGAATGAGCAGTTCTTC. Amino acid sequence: CASSSKVGGRGNEQFF.

This clone appeared a few times. This chain uses TRBV29-1 with TRBJ1-1; a weak D match, TRBD1 (5 bases). The V gene's germline CDR1 is SQVTM and CDR2 ANQGSEA. Trimming removed 4 bases from V and 1 base from J, with 7 bases in between. This CDR3 is built from 12 residues. CDR3 bases: TGCAGCGTTGTCGGGGGGAACACTGAAGCTTTCTTT. Translation: CSVVGGNTEAFF.

Comments on this clone: Mismatch with germline at one junction end may stem from a read error. The rearrangement joins TRBV7-2 to TRBJ1-5; D might be TRBD1 (5 bases). Germline V gives CDR1 SGHTA, CDR2 FQGNSA. The CDR3 totals 15 residues. CDR3 protein: CASRFNLQGNQPQHF. The CDR3 region has the DNA TGTGCCAGCCGCTTCAACTTACAGGGCAATCAGCCCCAGCATTTT.

This chain links TRBV5-1 with TRBJ2-7, with 12 bases matching TRBD1. The CDR3 is 15 amino acids. CDR1 SGHRS and CDR2 YFSETQ come from the germline V gene. V shed 0 bases, J shed 4 bases, and the junction held 2 bases outside the gene matches. The CDR3 DNA reads TGCGCCAGCAGCTTGGGGGACAGGGGGCTGTACGAGCAGTACTTC. It translates to CASSLGDRGLYEQYF.

Comments on this clone: The junction shows a germline mismatch at one end, possibly a read error. This sequence joins TRBV7-7 and TRBJ2-5; D possibly corresponds to TRBD2 (6 bases). The CDR3 spans 14 residues. The germline CDR1 and CDR2 sequences are SSHAT and FNYEAQ (reference sequence). CDR3 in DNA: TGTGCTAGCAGCTTAGCCGGAGGGCCAGAGACCCAGTACTTC. Protein: CASSLAGGPETQYF.

The CDR3 loop reads CASGGANYGYTF. CDR3 nucleotide sequence: TGTGCCAGTGGCGGGGCCAACTATGGCTACACCTTC. The V gene is TRBV19, the J gene TRBJ1-2, with D perhaps matching TRBD1 (5 bases). Germline loops: CDR1 LNHDA, CDR2 SQIVND (reference sequence). This CDR3 has 12 residues. V lost 8 bases and J lost 2, with 9 bases in between.

This chain joins TRBV2 and TRBJ2-7; no clear D. Germline CDR1 SNHLY, CDR2 FYNNEI. CDR3 length equals 12 residues. V was cut by 4 bases and J by 5 bases, with 9 bases left in between. Here the CDR3 DNA reads TGTGCCAGCAGTGGGGTTGGAGACGAGCAGTACTTC. Protein: CASSGVGDEQYF.

This sequence joins TRBV3-1 (or the pseudogene TRBV3-2) and TRBJ2-2; 7 bases agree with TRBD1. Germline lookup yields CDR1 LGHDT and CDR2 YNNKEL (reference sequence). V trimming: 2 bases; J trimming: 5 bases; junction bases outside the gene matches: 8. CDR3 size: 16 residues. The CDR3 DNA follows: TGTGCCAGCAGCCAAACAGGGGAAATGGAAACCGGGGAGCTGTTTTTT. This gives the protein CASSQTGEMETGELFF.

This chain joins TRBV5-1 and TRBJ2-3, with D unclear. CDR1 SGHRS and CDR2 YFSETQ come from the germline V gene. The V end was cut by 3 bases, the J end by 2 bases, with 13 bases between. CDR3 length: 15 residues. The CDR3, as DNA: TGCGCCAGCAGCTCGGCAGAACTAAACACAGATACGCAGTATTTT. It encodes CASSSAELNTDTQYF.

V gene TRBV11-2 combines with J gene TRBJ2-7; TRBD2 agrees at 7 bases. V dropped 4 bases and J dropped 7; count of bases not matched to a gene: 13. The CDR3 totals 15 residues. From germline, CDR1 is SGHAT and CDR2 FQNNGV. The CDR3 nucleotides read TGTGCCAGCAGCTCCGGAGCGGGGAGAATCAAGGAGCAGTACTTC. Protein sequence: CASSSGAGRIKEQYF.

The table lists this clone with a few counts. The chain employs TRBV7-2 and TRBJ2-7; a possible D gene is TRBD2 (6 bases). Germline V CDR1 and CDR2: SGHTA, FQGNSA. Trimming cost V 5 bases and J 2 bases, with 13 bases left between them. The CDR3 length is 14 residues. CDR3 protein: CASSPGLLPYEQYF. The CDR3 DNA sequence: TGTGCCAGCAGCCCCGGACTATTACCCTACGAGCAGTACTTC.

The chain joins TRBV18 to TRBJ2-2, with 7 bases fitting TRBD2. CDR1 is KGHSH and CDR2 is LQKENI in the germline V gene. The CDR3 covers 16 residues. Unmatched junction bases numbered 7, after V lost 3 bases and J lost 3 bases. The CDR3 loop reads CASSPYGGGYTGELFF. The CDR3 nucleotides read TGTGCCAGCTCACCTTACGGCGGGGGATACACCGGGGAGCTGTTTTTT.

This rearrangement joins TRBV11-2 to TRBJ2-7, with 7 bases identical to TRBD1. This CDR3 is built from 15 residues. The ends lost 2 bases at V and 2 bases at J; junction bases unmatched: 6. CDR1 and CDR2 (germline): SGHAT, FQNNGV. The chain's CDR3 is CASSLISTGTYEQYF. The CDR3 nucleotides are TGTGCCAGCAGCTTAATTTCGACAGGGACCTACGAGCAGTACTTC.

This sequence joins TRBV11-2 and TRBJ2-1; TRBD1 might be the D (6 bases). Trimming shortened V by 5 bases and J by 3 bases, and 26 bases separated the two germline ends. The germline V gene encodes CDR1 SGHAT and CDR2 FQNNGV. The CDR3 runs to 19 residues. The CDR3 DNA reads as TGTGCCAGCAGCAATCCGACAGGACGCCTAATTAATTACTACAATGAGCAGTTCTTC. Amino acid sequence: CASSNPTGRLINYYNEQFF.

V gene TRBV28 combines with J gene TRBJ2-7, with 7 bases matching TRBD2. The CDR3 has 16 residues. Germline V gene sequence: CDR1 MDHEN, CDR2 SYDVKM. The V and J ends lost 5 bases and 6 bases, in that order; junction bases with no gene match: 16. The CDR3 DNA sequence: TGTGCCAGCAGTATACATCACGTAGGCGGGAGTGGCGAGCAGTACTTC. It encodes CASSIHHVGGSGEQYF.

V and J are TRBV11-1 and TRBJ1-1, with D possibly TRBD1 on 6 matching bases. This CDR3 has 11 residues. Germline CDR1 is SGHAT and CDR2 is FQDESV (reference sequence). The ends were cut back, 4 bases at V and 8 bases at J, with 8 bases in the middle. The CDR3 sequence: CASSSTGEAFF. The DNA for the CDR3 is TGTGCCAGCAGCTCCACAGGGGAAGCTTTCTTT.

V usage is TRBV6-2 or TRBV6-3 and J usage is TRBJ1-2; no clear D gene. CDR3 size: 13 residues. Trimming took off 2 bases at V and 0 bases at J, with 4 bases between the two ends. Germline CDR1 is MNHEY and CDR2 is SVGEGT. CDR3 coding DNA: TGTGCCAGCAGTTACGGCCCTAACTATGGCTACACCTTC. Translating it yields CASSYGPNYGYTF.

V usage is TRBV5-4 and J usage is TRBJ1-4, with TRBD1 matching 8 bases. The ends lost 4 bases at V and 4 bases at J; junction bases unmatched: 3. Per germline, CDR1 SGHNT and CDR2 YYREEE (reference sequence). This CDR3 spans 14 amino acids. The CDR3 region is CASSPTGGNEKLFF. In DNA form, the CDR3 reads TGTGCCAGCAGCCCTACAGGGGGTAATGAAAAACTGTTTTTT.

This clone appeared once. The rearrangement joins TRBV11-3 to TRBJ1-1; D gene ambiguous. Between the trimmed V and J ends, which lost 5 bases and 4 bases, there was a span of 14 bases. Germline lookup yields CDR1 SGHNT and CDR2 YENEEA. The CDR3 length is 14 residues. CDR3 DNA: TGTGCCAGCAGCAGGTCGGGTACCACCACTGAAGCTTTCTTT. Translation gives CASSRSGTTTEAFF.

As for this clone: At the DNA level, this CDR3 is encoded by other sequences in the same sample as well. V gene TRBV28 combines with J gene TRBJ1-6; TRBD1 matches 8 bases. There are 15 residues in the CDR3. CDR1 and CDR2 (germline): MDHEN, SYDVKM. Trimming removed 4 bases from V and 9 bases from J; junction bases left unmatched: 8. The CDR3 DNA reads TGTGCCAGCAGTTCGCCGGGACAGGCTTCTTCACCCCTCCACTTT. It encodes CASSSPGQASSPLHF.

This chain links TRBV7-2 with TRBJ1-1, with unresolved D. CDR3 length: 16 residues. Germline loops: CDR1 SGHTA, CDR2 FQGNSA. V shed 1 base and J shed 1 base, with 13 bases lying between them. The CDR3 reads CASSLVARGSNTEAFF. The CDR3 bases are TGTGCCAGCAGCTTAGTAGCCCGGGGATCGAACACTGAAGCTTTCTTT. Based on the CDR3 plus reference TRBV7-2 and TRBJ1-1, the full variable domain is GAGVSQSPSNKVTEKGKDVELRCDPISGHTALYWYRQSLGQGLEFLIYFQGNSAPDKSGLPSDRFSAERTGGSVSTLTIQRTQQEDSAVYLCASSLVARGSNTEAFFGQGTRLTVV.

The chain carries TRBV25-1 and TRBJ2-7; TRBD1 might be the D (5 bases). V dropped 5 bases and J dropped 6 bases, with 14 bases sitting between them. Germline V CDR1 and CDR2: MGHDK, SYGVNS. CDR3 size: 13 residues. This CDR3 reads CASSRAQGSEQYF. The CDR3 DNA sequence: TGTGCCAGCAGTCGGGCGCAGGGCAGCGAGCAGTACTTC.